This T cell receptor (beta chain) is from a study of T cell responses to AZD1222 COVID-19 vaccine. Produced via immunoSEQ multiplex PCR; TCRdb's table is partial and in-frame only. The table includes around 59,000 clones, 85% to 90% detected once. Investigators merged groups given second doses at roughly 4 or roughly 12 weeks. CDR1 SNHLY and CDR2 FYNNEI come from the germline V gene. The CDR3 spans 14 residues. Trimming removed 6 bases from V and 7 bases from J; junction bases left unmatched: 11. The chain has TRBV2 and TRBJ1-2; 7 bases are a match to TRBD1. The TCR comes from an adult who received the AZD1222 COVID-19 vaccine. The input for sequencing was peripheral blood, taken 28 days after the second AZD1222 dose. The CDR3, as DNA: TGTGCCAGCAGAGGGACAGAGCTAAGGGGTGGCTACACCTTC. Protein product: CASRGTELRGGYTF.